Each of the 20 T cell receptor beta chains below was sequenced from the same sample in a study of regulatory T cells in long-lasting Graves disease. TCR beta libraries were built with iRepertoire HTBI primers and Arm-PCR of CDR3 regions. TCRdb re-called the multiplex PCR reads through MiXCR, storing one row per CDR3 protein. The data contain a few hundred thousand distinct CDR3 sequences, 12% of them seen just once; the ten biggest clones take up approximately 17%. Documented time point: newly diagnosed GD, antithyroid drugs for less than 3 months. Generation of the TCR library employed RNA extracted from PBMCs. The data also belong to a second study, concerning T cells in Graves' hyperthyroidism and ophthalmopathy.

The starting material was peripheral blood mononuclear cells (PBMCs), obtained at new diagnosis, from a patient treated with antithyroid drugs. The receptors come from a woman aged 18-29 years with Graves disease.

There are many counts of this clonotype. The chain uses TRBV28 and TRBJ1-4; 8 bases map to TRBD1. Germline trimming cut 3 bases from V and 5 bases from J; bases unmatched to any gene: 2. CDR3 size: 14 residues. Germline V gives CDR1 MDHEN, CDR2 SYDVKM. The CDR3 is CASSFWTGNEKLFF. Written as DNA, the CDR3 is TGTGCCAGCAGTTTTTGGACAGGGAATGAAAAACTGTTTTTT.

In regard to this clonotype: A much larger clonotype is one base distant, so this may be a read error. The rearrangement joins TRBV12-3 or TRBV12-4 to TRBJ2-3; the D is unclear. The CDR3 length is 15 residues. V lost 4 bases, J lost 1 base, and 12 bases lay in between. The CDR3 region is CASSSIPSGTDTQYF. CDR3 sequence (DNA): TGTGCCAGCAGTTCAATTCCTTCGGGCACAGATACGCAGTATTTT.

This clonotype was detected many times. The chain carries TRBV28 and TRBJ2-2; maybe TRBD2 (6 bases). Looked up from germline, CDR1 is MDHEN and CDR2 is SYDVKM. V was cut by 4 bases and J by 4 bases, with 13 bases left in between. This CDR3 contains 15 residues. The CDR3 region is CASSSPGESTGELFF. In DNA form, the CDR3 reads TGTGCCAGCAGTTCGCCGGGGGAAAGCACCGGGGAGCTGTTTTTT.

With regard to this clonotype: A clone one base away is much larger, so this may be a read error. The conserved phenylalanine or tryptophan normally closing the CDR3 is absent here, so this likely arose from a read error. The chain is built from TRBV27 and TRBJ1-2; weak D call: TRBD1 (5 bases). Looked up from germline, CDR1 is MNHEY and CDR2 is SMNVEV (reference sequence). The germline V and J ends were trimmed by 7 bases and 6 bases, with 24 bases remaining between them. This CDR3 has 16 residues. CDR3 protein: CASNKLKGRSFDGYTL. Here the CDR3 DNA reads TGTGCCAGCAATAAACTTAAGGGGCGTTCGTTCGATGGCTACACCCTC.

About this clonotype: This may stem from a read error, because a much larger clone lies one nucleotide away. V usage is TRBV7-8 and J usage is TRBJ2-2; perhaps TRBD2 as D (6 bases). The V gene's germline CDR1 is SGHVS and CDR2 FQNEAQ. V shed 6 bases and J shed 0 bases, with 11 bases lying between them. This CDR3 is 15 amino acids long. The CDR3 region is CASRAGWANTGELFF. Written as DNA, the CDR3 is TGTGCCAGCAGGGCGGGATGGGCGAACACCGGGGAGCTGTTTTTT.

This clonotype was counted ten times or more. This sequence joins TRBV7-8 and TRBJ2-1; 12 bases are a match to TRBD2. The CDR3 has 17 residues. J gave up 0 bases and V 5 bases, and 5 bases lay outside the gene matches. The germline V gene encodes CDR1 SGHVS and CDR2 FQNEAQ. The CDR3 DNA follows: TGTGCCAGCAGCCTTCGACTAGCGGGAGTCTCCTACAATGAGCAGTTCTTC. As protein: CASSLRLAGVSYNEQFF.

The chain recombines TRBV9 with TRBJ2-3, with 12 positions matching TRBD2. The CDR3 spans 16 residues. V gave up 3 bases and J gave up 1 base; unmatched junction bases: 3. From germline, CDR1 is SGDLS and CDR2 YYNGEE. The CDR3 sequence is CASSGWTSGGTDTQYF. CDR3 in DNA: TGTGCCAGCAGCGGGTGGACTAGCGGGGGCACAGATACGCAGTATTTT.

In its sample, this clonotype was seen a few times. The chain links TRBV4-1 to TRBJ2-4; D might be TRBD2 (6 bases). V was trimmed by 1 base and J by 3 bases, leaving 16 bases between them. This CDR3 has 17 residues. Germline-derived CDR1 and CDR2 are MGHRA and YSYEKL. In DNA, the CDR3 is TGCGCCAGCAGCCAAGGAGAAGTGGGAGCGGGCAAAAACATTCAGTACTTC. It encodes CASSQGEVGAGKNIQYF.

This clonotype was observed many times. The genes are TRBV27 and TRBJ1-5; tentative D call: TRBD1 (6 bases). V shed 3 bases and J shed 6 bases, with 30 bases lying between them. Germline V gene lookup returns CDR1 MNHEY and CDR2 SMNVEV (reference sequence). The CDR3 consists of 20 residues. The CDR3: CASSLGGLQGRPWSAQPQHF. The CDR3 DNA sequence: TGTGCCAGCAGTTTGGGGGGTTTACAGGGTCGGCCTTGGTCCGCTCAGCCCCAGCATTTT.

In this sample, this clonotype turned up many times. The rearrangement joins TRBV20-1 to TRBJ2-7; either TRBD1 or TRBD2 may fit D (5 bases each). V was pared by 0 bases and J by 2 bases, with 14 bases between. The CDR3 length is 15 residues. The germline CDR1 and CDR2 sequences are DFQATT and SNEGSKA (reference sequence). The CDR3 nucleotides are TGCAGTGCTAGAGATACCGGGACGAAGCCCTACGAGCAGTACTTC. Protein product: CSARDTGTKPYEQYF.

The chain has TRBV20-1 and TRBJ2-7; 11 nucleotides line up with TRBD2. Germline CDR1 DFQATT, CDR2 SNEGSKA (reference sequence). The CDR3 sequence is 14 residues long. Trimming removed 5 bases from V and 4 bases from J; junction bases left unmatched: 7. CDR3 sequence reads: CSAAKRTSGYEQYF. For the CDR3, the DNA is TGCAGTGCTGCGAAGCGGACTAGCGGGTACGAGCAGTACTTC.

The chain has TRBV4-2 and TRBJ2-1; D possibly corresponds to TRBD2 (5 bases). V was clipped by 0 bases and J by 10 bases, with 13 bases between them. This CDR3 has 14 residues. Per germline, CDR1 LGHNA and CDR2 YNFKEQ. CDR3 protein: CASSQESSSGEQFF. The CDR3 coding sequence is TGTGCCAGCAGCCAAGAAAGTAGTTCGGGGGAGCAGTTCTTC.

Many counts were recorded for this clonotype. CDR3 loop: CATSIAREGETQYF. CDR3 in DNA: TGTGCCACCAGTATCGCAAGAGAAGGGGAGACCCAGTACTTC. The rearrangement joins TRBV24-1 to TRBJ2-5; unclear D gene. V gave up 6 bases and J gave up 5 bases, with 15 bases separating them. This CDR3 is 14 amino acids long. Germline V gene sequence: CDR1 KGHDR, CDR2 SFDVKD.

This clonotype showed up many times. This chain connects TRBV4-1 to TRBJ2-1; D may be TRBD2 (6 bases). Trimming cost V 4 bases and J 0 bases, with 22 bases left between them. Germline V CDR1 and CDR2: MGHRA, YSYEKL. This CDR3 spans 19 amino acids. CDR3 residues: CASSPQELATNPSYNEQFF. In DNA, the CDR3 is TGCGCCAGCAGCCCCCAAGAGCTAGCGACCAACCCCTCCTACAATGAGCAGTTCTTC.

In nucleotides, the CDR3 is TGCAGTGCTAGAAACCCTAAACGGGAAAAACTGTTTTTT. This codes for CSARNPKREKLFF. The chain joins TRBV20-1 to TRBJ1-4; no clear D gene. CDR3 size: 13 residues. The V gene lost 2 bases and the J gene lost 8 bases, with 12 bases spanning the gap. In germline, CDR1 is DFQATT, CDR2 SNEGSKA (reference sequence).

J is TRBJ2-7 and V is TRBV14; D uncertain. Trimming left V 0 bases short and J 5 bases short, with 14 bases between. The CDR3 extends over 15 amino acids. CDR1 SGHDN and CDR2 FVKESK come from the germline V gene. The CDR3 spells CASSQDPSEGDEQYF. CDR3 in DNA: TGTGCCAGCAGCCAAGACCCATCCGAAGGAGACGAGCAGTACTTC. Using reference TRBV14 and TRBJ2-7 for the parts outside the CDR3, the full variable domain is EAGVTQFPSHSVIEKGQTVTLRCDPISGHDNLYWYRRVMGKEIKFLLHFVKESKQDESGMPNNRFLAERTGGTYSTLKVQPAELEDSGVYFCASSQDPSEGDEQYFGPGTRLTVT.

This clonotype was found a few times. The rearrangement links TRBV20-1 to TRBJ1-3; 8 positions agree with TRBD1. The CDR3 runs to 15 residues. Germline V gene data show CDR1 as DFQATT and CDR2 as SNEGSKA (reference sequence). V gave up 5 bases and J gave up 4 bases; unmatched junction bases: 10. CDR3 coding DNA: TGCAGTGCTGAGGACAGGGACCCCTCCGGAAACACCATATATTTT. Encoded protein: CSAEDRDPSGNTIYF.

The table lists this clonotype with many counts. The chain carries TRBV28 and TRBJ2-7; D gene uncertain. The length of the CDR3 is 14 residues. V was clipped by 4 bases and J by 0 bases, with 10 bases between them. Germline CDR1 MDHEN, CDR2 SYDVKM. As DNA, the CDR3 is TGTGCCAGCAGTTCTGAGGTCGGCTCCTACGAGCAGTACTTC. It translates to CASSSEVGSYEQYF. Based on the CDR3 plus reference TRBV28 and TRBJ2-7, the full variable domain is DVKVTQSSRYLVKRTGEKVFLECVQDMDHENMFWYRQDPGLGLRLIYFSYDVKMKEKGDIPEGYSVSREKKERFSLILESASTNQTSMYLCASSSEVGSYEQYFGPGTRLTVT.

This clonotype was counted ten times or more. The J gene is TRBJ2-7, the V gene TRBV5-1; tentative D call: TRBD1 (6 bases). This CDR3 has 14 amino acids. V was pared by 2 bases and J by 3 bases, with 12 bases between. Germline assignment: CDR1 SGHRS and CDR2 YFSETQ. This CDR3 is CASSLQGGGYEQYF. Written as DNA, the CDR3 is TGCGCCAGCAGCTTACAGGGTGGTGGCTACGAGCAGTACTTC.

Ten or more counts support this clonotype. The rearrangement joins TRBV27 to TRBJ2-1; D ambiguous. This CDR3 is built from 15 residues. Germline-derived CDR1 and CDR2 are MNHEY and SMNVEV (reference sequence). V lost 3 bases to trimming and J lost 0 bases, with 9 bases between them. Here the CDR3 reads CASSLWEDSYNEQFF. DNA for the CDR3: TGTGCCAGCAGTTTGTGGGAAGACTCCTACAATGAGCAGTTCTTC.